The next 20 T cell receptor beta chains were all read from a single sample in a study of T cell changes during pregnancy in multiple sclerosis. This table comes from immunoSEQ multiplex PCR, and its TCRdb copy is limited to in-frame clones, with some not included. The sample yields 17,000 or so clones, almost 96% seen once. The sample was peripheral blood, taken in the third trimester of pregnancy. These TCRs come from a female donor with multiple sclerosis, enrolled in a pregnancy study.

The J gene is TRBJ1-1, the V gene TRBV19, with D unresolved. In germline, CDR1 is LNHDA, CDR2 SQIVND (reference sequence). This CDR3 is 13 amino acids long. V shed 7 bases and J shed 1 base, with 10 bases lying between them. CDR3 nucleotides: TGTGCCAGTAATTTCGCTAAGAACACTGAAGCTTTCTTT. It translates to CASNFAKNTEAFF.

This chain joins TRBV7-9 and TRBJ1-4, with D maybe TRBD1 (5 bases). The CDR3 is 16 amino acids. Germline V lookup: CDR1 SEHNR, CDR2 FQNEAQ (reference sequence). With 0 bases removed from V and 5 bases from J, the gap between germline ends came to 13 bases. CDR3 in DNA: TGTGCCAGCAGCTTAGCGCTGGGGGGTTTAAATGAAAAACTGTTTTTT. It translates to CASSLALGGLNEKLFF.

V usage is TRBV11-2 and J usage is TRBJ2-3; D is uncertain. Germline V gene sequence: CDR1 SGHAT, CDR2 FQNNGV. The CDR3 runs to 11 residues. Trimming removed 1 base from V and 10 bases from J, with 6 bases in between. CDR3 amino acids: CASSLAAAQYF. CDR3 in DNA: TGTGCCAGCAGCTTAGCGGCGGCGCAGTATTTT.

The chain combines TRBV15 with TRBJ1-3; possibly TRBD1 for D (6 bases). The germline gives CDR1 LNHNV, CDR2 YYDKDF (reference sequence). V lost 0 bases and J lost 2, with 11 bases in between. There are 16 residues in the CDR3. For the CDR3, the DNA is TGTGCCACCAGCAGAGACAGGGGTCTAGCTGGAAACACCATATATTTT. This sequence encodes CATSRDRGLAGNTIYF.

This sequence joins TRBV28 and TRBJ1-5, with D perhaps TRBD1 (6 bases). Looked up from germline, CDR1 is MDHEN and CDR2 is SYDVKM. The CDR3 runs 15 residues. V was clipped by 10 bases and J by 2 bases, with 18 bases between them. The CDR3 region is CAIRPGGYGNQPQHF. Here the CDR3 DNA reads TGTGCCATCCGACCGGGGGGCTACGGCAATCAGCCCCAGCATTTT.

The V and J genes are TRBV27 and TRBJ2-2; weak D call: TRBD2 (6 bases). Trimming cost V 6 bases and J 5 bases, with 10 bases left between them. Germline V gene lookup returns CDR1 MNHEY and CDR2 SMNVEV (reference sequence). This CDR3 is built from 13 residues. CDR3 in DNA: TGTGCCAGCAGCTGGGGGAGGACCGGGGAGCTGTTTTTT. Protein sequence: CASSWGRTGELFF.

This clone was seen a single time. The chain has TRBV6-5 and TRBJ2-1; D perhaps matches TRBD1 (6 bases). CDR3 size: 16 residues. Germline lookup yields CDR1 MNHEY and CDR2 SVGAGI. V lost 2 bases and J lost 8, with 19 bases in between. CDR3 bases: TGTGCCAGCAGTTACCTTCCTCAGGGGACACGGGATGAGCAGTTCTTC. It is translated as CASSYLPQGTRDEQFF.

V is TRBV5-4 and J is TRBJ1-1; TRBD1 matches at 7 bases. CDR3 length equals 12 residues. CDR1 is SGHNT and CDR2 is YYREEE in the germline V gene (reference sequence). The J segment lost 8 bases and the V segment lost 5 bases, leaving 6 bases of the junction unmatched. The CDR3 nucleotides read TGTGCCAGCAGTTCGACAGGGTTGGAAGCTTTCTTT. It encodes CASSSTGLEAFF.

The chain links TRBV28 to TRBJ1-2, with TRBD1 matching 8 bases. V lost 3 bases to trimming and J lost 2 bases; unmatched junction nucleotides: 5. In germline, CDR1 is MDHEN, CDR2 SYDVKM. The CDR3 loop spans 15 amino acids. CDR3 nucleotides: TGTGCCAGCAGTTTCCCTCAGGGGGCGAACTATGGCTACACCTTC. Encoded protein: CASSFPQGANYGYTF.

The CDR3 spells CASSTLAGITDTQYF. The DNA of the CDR3 is TGCGCCAGCAGCACGCTAGCGGGGATCACAGATACGCAGTATTTT. The chain employs TRBV5-1 and TRBJ2-3; 9 nucleotides align to TRBD2. J gave up 2 bases and V 4 bases, and 5 bases lay outside the gene matches. This CDR3 contains 15 residues. Germline loops: CDR1 SGHRS, CDR2 YFSETQ. Complete variable domain (other parts from reference TRBV5-1 and TRBJ2-3): KAGVTQTPRYLIKTRGQQVTLSCSPISGHRSVSWYQQTPGQGLQFLFEYFSETQRNKGNFPGRFSGRQFSNSRSEMNVSTLELGDSALYLCASSTLAGITDTQYFGPGTRLTVL.

This clone appeared once. This rearrangement joins TRBV18 to TRBJ2-5, with 8 bases fitting TRBD1. J was trimmed by 5 bases and V by 5 bases; bases with no gene match: 10. The germline V gene has CDR1 KGHSH and CDR2 LQKENI. The length of the CDR3 is 15 residues. The chain's CDR3 is CASSKWQGAGETQYF. As DNA, the CDR3 is TGTGCCAGCTCAAAATGGCAGGGGGCTGGGGAGACCCAGTACTTC.

This clone came up once. This chain uses TRBV7-6 with TRBJ2-7, with TRBD1 matching over 9 bases. The CDR3 sequence is 16 residues long. CDR1 SGHVS and CDR2 FNYEAQ come from the germline V gene. The ends lost 5 bases at V and 3 bases at J; junction bases unmatched: 11. In DNA, the CDR3 is TGTGCCAGCAGCCCGACAGGGGGTTACCGTAGCTACGAGCAGTACTTC. Residues: CASSPTGGYRSYEQYF.

This clone is a singleton in its sample. The chain is built from TRBV4-1 and TRBJ1-3, with 7 bases identical to TRBD1. The CDR3 is 15 amino acids. The germline gives CDR1 MGHRA, CDR2 YSYEKL. V shed 4 bases, J shed 0 bases, and the junction held 3 bases outside the gene matches. CDR3 amino acids: CASSPDRVSGNTIYF. CDR3 coding DNA: TGCGCCAGCAGCCCCGACAGGGTCTCTGGAAACACCATATATTTT.

The chain joins TRBV29-1 to TRBJ2-1; 12 nucleotides line up with TRBD1. The CDR3 totals 14 residues. V lost 7 bases to trimming and J lost 6 bases; unmatched junction nucleotides: 7. Germline V gene data show CDR1 as SQVTM and CDR2 as ANQGSEA. CDR3 sequence reads: CSERGQGAGNEQFF. CDR3 nucleotides: TGCAGCGAGAGGGGACAGGGGGCTGGCAATGAGCAGTTCTTC.

The rearrangement links TRBV6-6 to TRBJ2-1; D might be TRBD2 (6 bases). This CDR3 contains 15 residues. Trimming cost V 4 bases and J 6 bases, with 16 bases left between them. Germline V gene lookup returns CDR1 MNHNY and CDR2 SVGAGI (reference sequence). For the CDR3, the DNA is TGTGCCAGCAGTTTCCACGGGACTCTGAGCAATGAGCAGTTCTTC. This codes for CASSFHGTLSNEQFF.

This chain connects TRBV30 to TRBJ1-2; 10 bases align to TRBD1. The germline CDR1 and CDR2 sequences are GTSNPN and SVGIG (reference sequence). V lost 8 bases and J lost 6; bases outside the gene matches: 6. CDR3 size: 12 residues. The CDR3, as DNA: TGTGCCAGGGACAGGGGAGGGGATGGCTACACCTTC. Its protein is CARDRGGDGYTF.

J is TRBJ2-1 and V is TRBV7-9; D is possibly TRBD2 (7 bases). V was cut by 7 bases and J by 6 bases, with 13 bases left in between. The CDR3 has 13 amino acids. CDR1 and CDR2 from the germline V gene are SEHNR and FQNEAQ (reference sequence). CDR3 loop: CASKGGRGNEQFF. The CDR3 coding sequence is TGTGCCAGCAAGGGGGGGCGTGGCAATGAGCAGTTCTTC.

V and J are TRBV19 and TRBJ1-5, with D perhaps matching TRBD1 (6 bases). Germline V gene sequence: CDR1 LNHDA, CDR2 SQIVND (reference sequence). This CDR3 region has 16 residues. V lost 0 bases, J lost 3 bases, and 12 bases lay in between. The CDR3 DNA follows: TGTGCCAGTAGTATAGACCCTGGACAGTTCAATCAGCCCCAGCATTTT. Encoded protein: CASSIDPGQFNQPQHF.

This clone was picked up a small number of times. The rearrangement joins TRBV29-1 to TRBJ2-1; D call uncertain. The V and J ends lost 4 bases and 3 bases respectively, with 4 bases between them. The V gene's germline CDR1 is SQVTM and CDR2 ANQGSEA. The CDR3 is 11 residues long. The CDR3 DNA reads as TGCAGCGTTGTAAACTACAATGAGCAGTTCTTC. Translated, it gives CSVVNYNEQFF.

CDR3 sequence (DNA): TGTGCCAGCAGCCAAGGACTACAAGAGACCCAGTACTTC. It encodes CASSQGLQETQYF. The genes are TRBV4-2 and TRBJ2-5, with D maybe TRBD2 (5 bases). The CDR3 covers 13 residues. Germline assignment: CDR1 LGHNA and CDR2 YNFKEQ. With 1 base removed from V and 2 bases from J, the gap between germline ends came to 5 bases.